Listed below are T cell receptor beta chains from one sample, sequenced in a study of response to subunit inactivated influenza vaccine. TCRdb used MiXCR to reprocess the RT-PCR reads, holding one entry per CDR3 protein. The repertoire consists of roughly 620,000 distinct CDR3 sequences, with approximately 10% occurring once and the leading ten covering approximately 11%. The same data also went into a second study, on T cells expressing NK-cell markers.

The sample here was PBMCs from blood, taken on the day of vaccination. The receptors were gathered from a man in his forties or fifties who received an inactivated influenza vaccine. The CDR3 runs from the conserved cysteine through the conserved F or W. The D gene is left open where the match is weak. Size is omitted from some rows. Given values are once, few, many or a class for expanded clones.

TGCGCCAGCAGCGGAGGCTGGGTTCACGGGGAGCTGTTTTTT | CASSGGWVHGELFF | - | many | TRBV5-1 | 14 | TRBJ2-2
TGTGCCAGCAGCTTAGTCCGCGGGATTATCACCGGGGAGCTGTTTTTT | CASSLVRGIITGELFF | - | many | TRBV7-2 | 16 | TRBJ2-2
TGTGCCAGCACCACCCAGAGTTCAGATACGCAGTATTTT | CASTTQSSDTQYF | - | few | TRBV25-1 | 13 | TRBJ2-3
TGCGCCAGCAGCCAAGATCCGGACAGGAGTTACAATGAGCAGTTCTTC | CASSQDPDRSYNEQFF | TRBD1 | few | TRBV4-3 | 16 | TRBJ2-1
TGTGCCAGCAGTTCCCCACATAGCTCCTACGAGCAGTACTTC | CASSSPHSSYEQYF | - | - | TRBV28 | 14 | TRBJ2-7
TGTGCCAGCAGCCGTACCAGGGGGCGGGAGACCCAGTACTTC | CASSRTRGRETQYF | TRBD1 | few | TRBV12-3/TRBV12-4 | 14 | TRBJ2-5
TGCGCCAGCAGCCCACTGGACAGGTCTTCCTACGAGCAGTACTTC | CASSPLDRSSYEQYF | TRBD1 | many | TRBV5-1 | 15 | TRBJ2-7
TGTGCCAGCAGCTTATTGAGGCGGAACAATGAGCAGTTCTTC | CASSLLRRNNEQFF | - | few | TRBV7-2 | 14 | TRBJ2-1
TGTGCCAGCAGTTCGGATCAGGGGGCAACTAATGAAAAACTGTTTTTT | CASSSDQGATNEKLFF | TRBD1 | few | TRBV28 | 16 | TRBJ1-4
TGCAGTGCTAGCGGGGCCGAGCAGTACTTC | CSASGAEQYF | - | few | TRBV20-1 | 10 | TRBJ2-7
TGTGCCAGCAGCTTAATCAGCGGGGGGGCCAAAAACATTCAGTACTTC | CASSLISGGAKNIQYF | TRBD2 | few | TRBV7-2 | 16 | TRBJ2-4
TGTGCCAGCAGCTTAGGGGGATCGAGGGTAGGAGGCTACAATGAGCAGTTCTTC | CASSLGGSRVGGYNEQFF | - | few | TRBV11-1 | 18 | TRBJ2-1
TGTGCCAGCAGCTTAGATTACGGGGGGGGAGGCGAGCAGTTCTTC | CASSLDYGGGGEQFF | TRBD2 | few | TRBV11-2 | 15 | TRBJ2-1
TGTGCCATCAGTGAGGACGGACTGAGAGGTGGAAAACTGTTTTTT | CAISEDGLRGGKLFF | - | - | TRBV10-3 | 15 | TRBJ1-4
TGTGCCAGCAGCTTAGCGTCGCGGGGGAGCAATCAGCCCCAGCATTTT | CASSLASRGSNQPQHF | - | few | TRBV7-6 | 16 | TRBJ1-5
TGTGCCAGCAGACCCTCAATGGGTGAGCAGTTCTTC | CASRPSMGEQFF | - | few | TRBV12-3/TRBV12-4 | 12 | TRBJ2-1
TGCGCCAGCAGCCAGGGAGCAGCGAACACCGGGGAGCTGTTTTTT | CASSQGAANTGELFF | - | few | TRBV4-3 | 15 | TRBJ2-2
TGTGCCAGCAGCCAAGGTTTAGCGGGGGGCGGCTACAATGAGCAGCTCTTC | CASSQGLAGGGYNEQLF | TRBD2 | - | TRBV4-2 | 17 | TRBJ2-1
TGCAGCGTTGGGACAAAAGAGACCCAGTACTTC | CSVGTKETQYF | - | - | TRBV29-1 | 11 | TRBJ2-5
TGTGCCAGCAGCCCCCAAGTTGGGAGGGAACCTGAAGCTTTCTTT | CASSPQVGREPEAFF | - | - | TRBV5-6 | 15 | TRBJ1-1
TGTGCCAGCAGCCCTACTGCGGGGGGGACTGAAGCTTTCTTT | CASSPTAGGTEAFF | - | - | TRBV7-2 | 14 | TRBJ1-1
TGTGCCAGCAGAGGAGCTGGAAACACCATATATTTT | CASRGAGNTIYF | - | many | TRBV6-5 | 12 | TRBJ1-3
TGTGCCAGCAGTTGGACAGGGGCTGGAAACACCATATATTTT | CASSWTGAGNTIYF | TRBD1 | - | TRBV12-3/TRBV12-4 | 14 | TRBJ1-3
TGTGCCAGCAGTTTAGCAGGGGGCGGCTACACCTTC | CASSLAGGGYTF | TRBD1 | many | TRBV7-9 | 12 | TRBJ1-2
TGTGCCAGCGGGGGGGAGATTTTCAGCTCTGGAAACACCATATATTTT | CASGGEIFSSGNTIYF | - | few | TRBV12-3/TRBV12-4 | 16 | TRBJ1-3
TGCAGCGTTGCTCTCGTAGCGAGCGGGGGGACCGGGGAGCTGTTTTTT | CSVALVASGGTGELFF | TRBD2 | few | TRBV29-1 | 16 | TRBJ2-2
TGCGCCAGCAGCATCCTAGGTTCTCCGTACGAGCAGTACTTC | CASSILGSPYEQYF | - | few | TRBV5-1 | 14 | TRBJ2-7
TGCGCCAGCAGCCAAGATCGGTGGACAGGCTACGAGCAGTACTTC | CASSQDRWTGYEQYF | TRBD1 | many | TRBV4-1 | 15 | TRBJ2-7
TGTGCCATGGGACTAGCCCCTTTAGATACGCAGTATTTT | CAMGLAPLDTQYF | TRBD2 | - | TRBV10-3 | 13 | TRBJ2-3
TGCGCCAGCAGCTTGGAACGGGATGATTACGAGCAGTACTTC | CASSLERDDYEQYF | - | many | TRBV5-1 | 14 | TRBJ2-7
TGTGCCAGCAGCTTACCAGGGAACAATGAGCAGTTCTTC | CASSLPGNNEQFF | - | many | TRBV7-9 | 13 | TRBJ2-1
TGCAGTGCCATCCGGGGGGCAGGTGAGCCCAAAAACATTCAGTACTTC | CSAIRGAGEPKNIQYF | - | - | TRBV20-1 | 16 | TRBJ2-4
TGCGCCAGCAGCCCCAGGGGGACTGACACAGATACGCAGTATTTT | CASSPRGTDTDTQYF | - | few | TRBV4-3 | 15 | TRBJ2-3
TGTGCCAGCAGTTTAGGTGCCGGGACGGCGGCTTTCTTT | CASSLGAGTAAFF | - | - | TRBV12-3/TRBV12-4 | 13 | TRBJ1-1
TGTGCCACCAGCGAGGGGGGAGTCGCTTACAATGAGCAGTTCTTC | CATSEGGVAYNEQFF | - | few | TRBV15 | 15 | TRBJ2-1
TGTGCCAGCAGCCTCCCTCCAGGGGGGGGGACAGATACGCAGTATTTT | CASSLPPGGGTDTQYF | - | few | TRBV7-9 | 16 | TRBJ2-3
TGTGCCAGCAGTTACAACGCAGGCCGTGAAAAACTGTTTTTT | CASSYNAGREKLFF | - | few | TRBV6-5 | 14 | TRBJ1-4
TGCAGCGTTGCGTCACGAAGCCACACTGAAGCTTTCTTT | CSVASRSHTEAFF | - | few | TRBV29-1 | 13 | TRBJ1-1
TGTGCCAGCAGCCCGATAAGGACTTTCCCCGGAAACACCATATATTTT | CASSPIRTFPGNTIYF | - | few | TRBV7-9 | 16 | TRBJ1-3
TGTGCAAGTCGCTTAGCGGAATGGACTTACCATGAGCAGTTCTTC | CASRLAEWTYHEQFF | - | - | TRBV12-2 | 15 | TRBJ2-1
TGTGCCAGTAGTATTCGCGGACTAGCGGGGGGGCGAGAGACCCAGTACTTC | CASSIRGLAGGRETQYF | TRBD2 | few | TRBV19 | 17 | TRBJ2-5
TGCGCCAGCAGCCAAGGTGGACAGGGAAAGGGCAATCAGCCCCAGCATTTT | CASSQGGQGKGNQPQHF | TRBD1 | - | TRBV4-1 | 17 | TRBJ1-5
TGCAGTGCCAAATCTGACCAGGGGCGGAGGTCTTGGATGAACACTGAAGCTTTCTTT | CSAKSDQGRRSWMNTEAFF | - | - | TRBV20-1 | 19 | TRBJ1-1
TGTGCCAGCAGCTCACGGACAGGGTTTAATTCACCCCTCCACTTT | CASSSRTGFNSPLHF | TRBD1 | many | TRBV3-1 | 15 | TRBJ1-6
TGCAGTGGAAGACAGGGAACTTTCTACGAGCAGTACTTC | CSGRQGTFYEQYF | TRBD1 | - | TRBV20-1 | 13 | TRBJ2-7
TGCGCCAGCAGGAGCGGGACAGCAAATCAGCCCCAGCATTTT | CASRSGTANQPQHF | TRBD1 | - | TRBV10-2 | 14 | TRBJ1-5
TGCGCCAGCAGTGAAGAACAGGGAGGTCAGCCCCAGCATTTT | CASSEEQGGQPQHF | - | few | TRBV10-2 | 14 | TRBJ1-5
TGTGCCAGCAGCCAAGTAGGGGGCGGGGGTAGCGGCAGTACCCAGCATTTT | CASSQVGGGGSGSTQHF | TRBD1 | few | TRBV4-2 | 17 | TRBJ1-5
TGTGCCAGCAGCTTAGAAAACTCTGGAAACACCATATATTTT | CASSLENSGNTIYF | - | few | TRBV7-2 | 14 | TRBJ1-3
TGTGCCAGCAGCCAAGACCGAGACGGGGAGCTGTTTTTT | CASSQDRDGELFF | - | - | TRBV4-2 | 13 | TRBJ2-2
TGTGCCAGCAGCTTAGCGGGGGGTAAAGATACGCAGTATTTT | CASSLAGGKDTQYF | - | few | TRBV7-9 | 14 | TRBJ2-3
TGTGCCAGCAGGGACCGCTACGAGCAGTACTTC | CASRDRYEQYF | - | many | TRBV28 | 11 | TRBJ2-7
TGCAGCGTCCTGAAGGACAGAACCTCCTACGAGCAGTACTTC | CSVLKDRTSYEQYF | - | - | TRBV29-1 | 14 | TRBJ2-7
TGCGCCAGCAGCTTGGGCCCAGCGGGGGTTAGCACAGATACGCAGTATTTT | CASSLGPAGVSTDTQYF | TRBD2 | - | TRBV5-1 | 17 | TRBJ2-3
TGTGCCAGCAGGGGAGGACGGGGCACAGATACGCAGTATTTT | CASRGGRGTDTQYF | - | many | TRBV7-8 | 14 | TRBJ2-3
TGCAGTGCTAGTGCGCCGAGCACAGATACGCAGTATTTT | CSASAPSTDTQYF | - | - | TRBV20-1 | 13 | TRBJ2-3
TGTGCCATCAGTGAAGTGCCAGATCAAGAGACCCAGTACTTC | CAISEVPDQETQYF | - | few | TRBV10-3 | 14 | TRBJ2-5
TGCAGCGTTGCGGGACTAGAGGCCGCAGATACGCAGTATTTT | CSVAGLEAADTQYF | TRBD2 | few | TRBV29-1 | 14 | TRBJ2-3
TGTGCCAGCAGTTTGTGGACGGGAGGGCCAGATACGCAGTATTTT | CASSLWTGGPDTQYF | TRBD2 | many | TRBV12-3/TRBV12-4 | 15 | TRBJ2-3